The 21 T cell receptor beta chains listed next were all sequenced from one sample in a study of monozygotic twins with inflammatory bowel disease. For each CDR3 protein, TCRdb gives one entry from its re-call of the 5' RACE reads, without DNA. This sample's table has approximately 330,000 distinct CDR3 sequences. Sequences were obtained from blood. These receptors all come from a human donor with ulcerative colitis or Crohn's disease, or a healthy co-twin of an affected twin (not recorded which).

The V call is TRBV5-1, the J call TRBJ2-6. Germline V gives CDR1 SGHRS, CDR2 YFSETQ. The CDR3 has 14 residues. CDR3 loop: CASTEITGANVLTF.

The chain employs TRBV5-1 and TRBJ1-1; TCRdb calls TRBD1, which cannot be checked without DNA. CDR3 length: 19 residues. Germline V gene sequence: CDR1 SGHRS, CDR2 YFSETQ. The chain's CDR3 is CASHQFVTVRDRYNTEAFF.

This chain uses TRBV3-1 with TRBJ2-3; the D call from TCRdb, TRBD1, cannot be confirmed without DNA. CDR3 length: 14 residues. CDR1 and CDR2 from the germline V gene are LGHDT and YNNKEL (reference sequence). The CDR3: CASSQGTGTDTQYF.

This chain connects TRBV9 to TRBJ2-1; TCRdb outputs TRBD1, but without DNA this stays unchecked. CDR1 and CDR2 from the germline V gene are SGDLS and YYNGEE. This CDR3 is 15 amino acids long. CDR3: CASSSVGQAYNEQFF.

This chain connects TRBV29-1 to TRBJ1-1. The CDR3 is made up of 11 amino acids. The germline V gene encodes CDR1 SQVTM and CDR2 ANQGSEA. CDR3 protein: CSVQPNTEAFF.

The chain is built from TRBV4-2 and TRBJ2-7. The CDR3 is 16 amino acids. The V gene's germline CDR1 is LGHNA and CDR2 YNFKEQ. The CDR3 loop reads CASSQELETSIYEQYF.

The V and J genes are TRBV5-1 and TRBJ1-1; absent DNA, TCRdb's TRBD1 call cannot be checked. This CDR3 is 12 amino acids long. The germline V gene encodes CDR1 SGHRS and CDR2 YFSETQ. The CDR3: CASSPETGEAFF.

The J gene is TRBJ2-4, the V gene TRBV28; the TCRdb call, TRBD1, lacks DNA for checking. CDR3 size: 14 residues. The V gene's germline CDR1 is MDHEN and CDR2 SYDVKM. The CDR3 here is CASSQGPDTSIQYF.

The chain is built from TRBV2 and TRBJ2-1; lacking DNA, the TRBD2 call made by TCRdb goes unchecked. The CDR3 loop spans 11 amino acids. Germline values: CDR1 SNHLY, CDR2 FYNNEI. The CDR3 region is CASNRLGEQFF.

The genes are TRBV10-3 and TRBJ1-6; TCRdb reports TRBD1, a call that lacks DNA to check it against. Germline CDR1 and CDR2: ENHRY and SYGVKD. This CDR3 comprises 13 residues. This CDR3 is CAITRQSNSPLHF.

The chain recombines TRBV12-3 or TRBV12-4 with TRBJ2-1; lacking DNA, the TRBD2 call made by TCRdb goes unchecked. The CDR3 contains 16 residues. The CDR3 region is CASISVAGGNYNEQFF.

The rearrangement uses TRBV7-9 and TRBJ1-1; TCRdb proposes TRBD1, but this gene call is untestable without DNA. The CDR3 spans 15 residues. Germline CDR1 is SEHNR and CDR2 is FQNEAQ (reference sequence). The chain's CDR3 is CASTKEGTGESEAFF.

J is TRBJ2-6 and V is TRBV5-1; TCRdb outputs TRBD1, but without DNA this stays unchecked. The CDR3 is 19 amino acids. Germline CDR1 SGHRS, CDR2 YFSETQ. The CDR3 is CASSIGRQVVGSGANVLTF.

The chain is built from TRBV20-1 and TRBJ2-7; the TCRdb call, TRBD1, lacks DNA for checking. The CDR3 totals 13 residues. Germline values: CDR1 DFQATT, CDR2 SNEGSKA (reference sequence). The CDR3: CSASGTDLYEQYF.

CDR3 amino acids: CASSSQGRGTGELFF. The chain is built from TRBV7-8 and TRBJ2-2; TCRdb proposes TRBD1, but this gene call is untestable without DNA. Looked up from germline, CDR1 is SGHVS and CDR2 is FQNEAQ. There are 15 residues in the CDR3.

This chain uses TRBV27 with TRBJ2-1; the TCRdb call, TRBD1, lacks DNA for checking. The CDR3 loop spans 14 amino acids. CDR1 and CDR2 from the germline V gene are MNHEY and SMNVEV (reference sequence). CDR3: CASSYRGRGNEQFF.

This chain uses TRBV5-4 with TRBJ2-5; TCRdb selects TRBD1, and the lack of DNA leaves this call unchecked. Germline lookup yields CDR1 SGHNT and CDR2 YYREEE (reference sequence). This CDR3 is built from 14 residues. CDR3 sequence: CASSFPGQGETQYF.

The rearrangement joins TRBV2 to TRBJ2-3. The germline gives CDR1 SNHLY, CDR2 FYNNEI. CDR3 size: 11 residues. The CDR3 is CASMYTDTQYF.

The chain employs TRBV4-1 and TRBJ2-7. The CDR3 consists of 16 residues. Per the germline V gene, CDR1 is MGHRA and CDR2 is YSYEKL. The CDR3 here is CASSQEGSGILYEQYF.

This chain uses TRBV29-1 with TRBJ2-4; TCRdb indicates TRBD2, and absent DNA this call remains unverified. Germline V CDR1 and CDR2: SQVTM, ANQGSEA. The CDR3 is 13 amino acids. The CDR3 region is CSVAGLAKNIQYF.

The V gene is TRBV5-1, the J gene TRBJ2-1; TCRdb returns TRBD1, unconfirmable since there is no DNA. The CDR3 is made up of 16 amino acids. Germline V gene lookup returns CDR1 SGHRS and CDR2 YFSETQ. The CDR3 sequence: CASSLEPDRGYNEQFF. The whole variable domain, filled in from reference TRBV5-1 and TRBJ2-1, reads KAGVTQTPRYLIKTRGQQVTLSCSPISGHRSVSWYQQTPGQGLQFLFEYFSETQRNKGNFPGRFSGRQFSNSRSEMNVSTLELGDSALYLCASSLEPDRGYNEQFFGPGTRLTVL.